A selection of T cell receptor beta chains follows, all from one sample in a study of long-term antiretroviral therapy in people with HIV. Sequencing was performed with immunoSEQ multiplex PCR; in TCRdb, only in-frame clones are kept and a portion is missing. The sample includes 45,000 to 50,000 clones, around 80% of them seen just once. The sample in question was unsorted PBMCs, obtained 0.8 years after starting antiretroviral therapy. The receptors shown here come from a woman younger than 35 with HIV. The CDR3 runs from the conserved cysteine through the conserved F or W. Each record gives: CDR3 protein, CDR3 DNA, V gene, D gene, J gene, clone size. D genes are given only for firm matches. The listing skips clone size in some rows; elsewhere it reads once, few, many or a size class.

CASSFRGQETQYF	TGTGCCAGCAGCTTCCGTGGGCAGGAGACCCAGTACTTC	TRBV9	NA	TRBJ2-5	NA
CASSPRGGTPEQSNVLTF	TGTGCCAGCAGCCCACGGGGGGGGACACCCGAGCAAAGCAACGTCCTGACTTTC	TRBV9	TRBD2	TRBJ2-6	NA
CASSAPGPSSPLHF	TGTGCCAGCAGCGCCCCGGGACCCAGTTCACCCCTCCACTTT	TRBV9	NA	TRBJ1-6	NA
CASSLGTPSAGELFF	TGTGCCAGCAGCCTAGGGACTCCATCCGCCGGGGAGCTGTTTTTT	TRBV6-1	NA	TRBJ2-2	NA
CASSQVRGTGELFF	TGTGCCAGCAGCCAAGTTAGGGGCACCGGGGAGCTGTTTTTT	TRBV4-2	NA	TRBJ2-2	few
CASRRDFNQPQHF	TGTGCCAGCAGGCGGGACTTCAATCAGCCCCAGCATTTT	TRBV28	NA	TRBJ1-5	NA
CASSLRGARGAGELFF	TGTGCCAGCAGCTTAAGAGGCGCTAGGGGGGCTGGGGAGCTGTTTTTT	TRBV11-2	NA	TRBJ2-2	NA
CASSSGLNADTQYF	TGTGCCAGCAGCTCCGGCCTAAACGCAGATACGCAGTATTTT	TRBV11-2	NA	TRBJ2-3	NA
CASSLTSVILTDTQYF	TGCGCCAGCAGCTTGACTAGCGTGATACTCACAGATACGCAGTATTTT	TRBV5-1	TRBD2	TRBJ2-3	NA
CASSIRDTNPYTF	TGTGCCAGTAGTATTCGGGACACAAACCCCTACACCTTC	TRBV19	NA	TRBJ1-2	NA
CASSPREASGIYYNEQFF	TGCGCCAGCAGCCCGCGGGAGGCTAGCGGGATTTACTACAATGAGCAGTTCTTC	TRBV4-1	TRBD2	TRBJ2-1	NA
CASSGLLYEQYF	TGTGCCAGCAGCGGTCTCCTTTACGAGCAGTACTTC	TRBV28	NA	TRBJ2-7	NA
CASSWTGGDNEQFF	TGTGCCAGCAGCTGGACAGGGGGGGACAATGAGCAGTTCTTC	TRBV7-3	TRBD1	TRBJ2-1	once
CASRSPSYEQYF	TGTGCCAGCAGGAGCCCATCCTACGAGCAGTACTTC	TRBV27	NA	TRBJ2-7	once